This passage covers 14 T cell receptor beta chains from one sample sequenced in a study of cytomegalovirus exposure and HLA in healthy donors. 60 Vbeta and 13 Jbeta primers were used in PCR. Repertoires were generated with immunoSEQ multiplex PCR, while TCRdb's copy carries only in-frame clones and drops some. The table records tens of thousands of clones, 75% to 85% of them present only once. The sequenced sample consisted of PBMCs. The source is a man in his fifties or sixties in good health and CMV-seropositive.

This rearrangement joins TRBV29-1 to TRBJ2-7; 13 bases fit TRBD2. This CDR3 is built from 15 residues. Germline-derived CDR1 and CDR2 are SQVTM and ANQGSEA. Losses at the gene ends were 7 bases for V and 2 bases for J; bases not matched to a gene: 8. The CDR3 sequence: CSGGEGTSGAYEQYF. The DNA of the CDR3 is TGCAGCGGGGGTGAAGGGACTAGCGGGGCCTACGAGCAGTACTTC.

The gene calls are TRBV7-9 and TRBJ2-3; TRBD2 is a possible D gene (6 bases). The V gene's germline CDR1 is SEHNR and CDR2 FQNEAQ (reference sequence). The CDR3 length is 16 residues. V was clipped by 1 base and J by 4 bases, with 15 bases between them. The CDR3 is CASSLGYGSGPDTQYF. DNA of the CDR3: TGTGCCAGCAGCTTAGGGTACGGGAGCGGCCCAGATACGCAGTATTTT.

CDR3 residues: CASSLVGTSAYEQYF. The CDR3 nucleotides are TGTGCCAGCAGCTTAGTTGGGACTAGCGCCTACGAGCAGTACTTC. This rearrangement joins TRBV7-2 to TRBJ2-7; 10 bases line up with TRBD2. The CDR3 is made up of 15 amino acids. In germline, CDR1 is SGHTA, CDR2 FQGNSA. V lost 1 base to trimming and J lost 2 bases; unmatched junction nucleotides: 2.

In its sample, this clone was seen once. The rearrangement links TRBV9 to TRBJ2-2; 8 bases fit TRBD2. V shed 0 bases, J shed 8 bases, and the junction held 6 bases outside the gene matches. Germline CDR1 SGDLS, CDR2 YYNGEE. The CDR3 covers 15 residues. The CDR3 sequence is CASSVEGTRGGELFF. The CDR3, as DNA: TGTGCCAGCAGCGTAGAAGGGACTAGGGGTGGGGAGCTGTTTTTT.

This clone was counted a few times. The chain couples TRBV15 to TRBJ1-2, with TRBD1 matching 9 bases. The trim removed 4 bases at V and 7 bases at J, leaving 7 bases unmatched. CDR3 size: 14 residues. Germline-derived CDR1 and CDR2 are LNHNV and YYDKDF (reference sequence). The chain's CDR3 is CATSTRRTGVGYTF. CDR3 DNA sequence: TGTGCCACCAGCACAAGACGGACAGGGGTTGGCTACACCTTC.

The gene calls are TRBV19 and TRBJ2-7, with D perhaps matching TRBD2 (6 bases). The V and J ends lost 1 base and 4 bases respectively, with 14 bases between them. This CDR3 comprises 15 residues. Germline-derived CDR1 and CDR2 are LNHDA and SQIVND (reference sequence). The CDR3 coding sequence is TGTGCCAGTAGTATAGCCCCGGGGGTTGAGTACGAGCAGTACTTC. This translates into CASSIAPGVEYEQYF.

This chain joins TRBV5-6 and TRBJ2-7, with 8 positions matching TRBD2. The length of the CDR3 is 15 residues. CDR1 and CDR2 from the germline V gene are SGHDT and YYEEEE. The V and J ends lost 5 bases and 3 bases, in that order; junction bases with no gene match: 10. Here the CDR3 reads CASSPLTSVYYEQYF. The CDR3 nucleotides read TGTGCCAGCAGTCCACTGACTAGCGTCTACTACGAGCAGTACTTC. Combining the CDR3 with reference TRBV5-6 and TRBJ2-7 gives the whole variable domain DAGVTQSPTHLIKTRGQQVTLRCSPKSGHDTVSWYQQALGQGPQFIFQYYEEEERQRGNFPDRFSGHQFPNYSSELNVNALLLGDSALYLCASSPLTSVYYEQYFGPGTRLTVT.

The gene calls are TRBV19 and TRBJ2-1; 9 nucleotides align to TRBD2. This CDR3 has 14 residues. V lost 9 bases and J lost 2; bases outside the gene matches: 5. From germline, CDR1 is LNHDA and CDR2 SQIVND (reference sequence). The CDR3, as DNA: TGTGCCAGCGCGGGACTAGCTACCTACAATGAGCAGTTCTTC. The encoded protein is CASAGLATYNEQFF.

This clone occurred a few times. The V call is TRBV30, the J call TRBJ2-1, with 7 positions matching TRBD1. CDR3 size: 15 residues. Germline V lookup: CDR1 GTSNPN, CDR2 SVGIG (reference sequence). The V gene end was trimmed by 2 bases and the J gene end by 4 bases; junction bases not matched to a gene: 8. The CDR3 here is CAWSLGTAAYNEQFF. The DNA for the CDR3 is TGTGCCTGGAGTCTTGGGACAGCCGCTTACAATGAGCAGTTCTTC.

The CDR3 loop reads CASSLDMAGQPQHF. In DNA form, the CDR3 reads TGCGCCAGCAGCTTGGATATGGCAGGCCAGCCCCAGCATTTT. The chain has TRBV5-1 and TRBJ1-5; no firm D call. Germline V CDR1 and CDR2: SGHRS, YFSETQ. This CDR3 is built from 14 residues. V lost 0 bases, J lost 7 bases, and 11 bases lay in between.

V gene TRBV5-8 combines with J gene TRBJ1-1; 7 bases are a match to TRBD1. Germline values: CDR1 SGHTS, CDR2 YDEGEE. This CDR3 has 12 amino acids. V trimming: 5 bases; J trimming: 6 bases; junction bases outside the gene matches: 4. This CDR3 is CASRDRVPEAFF. DNA for the CDR3: TGTGCCAGCAGAGACAGGGTCCCTGAAGCTTTCTTT.

V and J are TRBV7-6 and TRBJ2-1, with TRBD1 matching 7 bases. V trimming: 4 bases; J trimming: 1 base; junction bases outside the gene matches: 4. Germline loops: CDR1 SGHVS, CDR2 FNYEAQ. The CDR3 totals 15 residues. CDR3 sequence: CASSSTGWSYNEQFF. DNA for the CDR3: TGTGCCAGCAGCTCGACAGGGTGGTCCTACAATGAGCAGTTCTTC.

In its sample, this clone was seen a few times. The chain is built from TRBV5-4 and TRBJ2-2, with a possible D match to TRBD2 (6 bases). CDR3 size: 15 residues. The ends were cut back, 3 bases at V and 1 base at J, with 10 bases in the middle. CDR1 is SGHNT and CDR2 is YYREEE in the germline V gene (reference sequence). CDR3 sequence (DNA): TGTGCCAGCAGCTCGGGGAGGAGGAACACCGGGGAGCTGTTTTTT. Protein sequence: CASSSGRRNTGELFF.

The chain uses TRBV7-3 and TRBJ2-3, with 9 bases aligning to TRBD2. Germline CDR1 SGHTA, CDR2 FQGTGA. Unmatched junction bases numbered 4, after V lost 0 bases and J lost 3 bases. This CDR3 is 16 amino acids long. CDR3 sequence (DNA): TGTGCCAGCAGCTTAACTAGCGGGAGAGGAACAGATACGCAGTATTTT. Its protein is CASSLTSGRGTDTQYF. The variable domain in full, completed from reference TRBV7-3 and TRBJ2-3, reads GAGVSQTPSNKVTEKGKYVELRCDPISGHTALYWYRQSLGQGPEFLIYFQGTGAADDSGLPNDRFFAVRPEGSVSTLKIQRTERGDSAVYLCASSLTSGRGTDTQYFGPGTRLTVL.